The clone carrying this TCR beta chain was picked up a small number of times. Its specificity is not known. Germline CDR1 LGHNA, CDR2 YNFKEQ. The CDR3 extends over 15 amino acids. V shed 1 base, J shed 3 bases, and the junction held 3 bases outside the gene matches. Isolating CD4+ T cells followed ten to eleven days of culture. A PCR test confirmed that the person had SARS-CoV-2 infection between March and December 2020. Two doses of BNT162b2 or mRNA-1273 vaccine were administered to participants. The sample comes from a study of vaccination effects on CD4 cells after COVID-19. About the research overall: Each culture well received a few million PBMC. These cells were then cultured in IMDM with about 9.1 IU/ml IL-2 and roughly 10 ug/ml peptides.

Study findings and constraints: Vaccine- and infection-induced clones showed marked clonal contraction late following vaccination.

The repertoire was sequenced with immunoSEQ multiplex PCR; TCRdb's copy has only in-frame clones and lacks some. The table shows around 44,000 clones, with less than 85% occurring only once. The sequence came from a human donor who had a prior SARS-CoV-2 infection. The V gene is TRBV4-2, the J gene TRBJ2-7; 10 bases fit TRBD2. The source material was CD4+ T cells from PBMCs cultured without peptide, sampled after COVID-19 vaccination. Here the CDR3 reads CASSQGASGSYEQYF. The CDR3 DNA reads as TGTGCCAGCAGCCAAGGGGCTAGCGGGAGCTACGAGCAGTACTTC.